These 30 T cell receptor beta chains originate from one sample sequenced in a study of cytomegalovirus exposure and HLA in healthy donors. PCR amplification relied on 60 Vbeta primers (plus 13 Jbeta primers). The protocol was immunoSEQ multiplex PCR, while the TCRdb copy is restricted to in-frame clones and leaves out a portion. The sample yields around 150,000 clones, approximately 85% seen once. Specimen: PBMCs. The receptors shown here come from a man in his late teens or twenties in good health and CMV-seropositive.

The rearrangement joins TRBV7-3 to TRBJ2-3, with D possibly matching TRBD2 (6 bases). The CDR3 contains 15 residues. Trimming removed 8 bases from V and 0 bases from J, with 15 bases in between. Germline CDR1 reads SGHTA; CDR2 reads FQGTGA. CDR3 DNA: TGTGCCAGCGGGAAGGGCGGGACTAGCACAGATACGCAGTATTTT. It yields the protein CASGKGGTSTDTQYF.

The chain has TRBV29-1 and TRBJ2-6, with 7 bases aligning to TRBD1. V was clipped by 7 bases and J by 0 bases; unmatched bases: 9. Germline values: CDR1 SQVTM, CDR2 ANQGSEA. The CDR3 covers 16 residues. CDR3 sequence (DNA): TGCAGCGCGATGAGGCAGGGGGTCTCTGGGGCCAACGTCCTGACTTTC. It translates to CSAMRQGVSGANVLTF.

This chain connects TRBV18 to TRBJ1-1; D is uncertain. The CDR3 extends over 14 amino acids. Germline-derived CDR1 and CDR2 are KGHSH and LQKENI. V was shortened by 5 bases and J by 1 base, with 11 bases between the two germline ends. The CDR3 region is CASSFGDQNTEAFF. DNA for the CDR3: TGTGCCAGCTCATTCGGGGATCAGAACACTGAAGCTTTCTTT.

The V gene is TRBV6-1, the J gene TRBJ2-5; TRBD1 is a possible D gene (5 bases). V was clipped by 8 bases and J by 6 bases, with 16 bases between them. Germline CDR1 reads MNHNS; CDR2 reads SASEGT. The CDR3 is made up of 13 amino acids. Written as DNA, the CDR3 is TGTGCCAGCGAAGCTTCACAGGTGAAGACCCAGTACTTC. Encoded protein: CASEASQVKTQYF.

This CDR3 is CASSLSRGIYEQYF. CDR3 bases: TGTGCCAGCAGTTTATCCAGGGGTATCTACGAGCAGTACTTC. The rearrangement links TRBV27 to TRBJ2-7, with D maybe TRBD1 (6 bases). CDR1 and CDR2 from the germline V gene are MNHEY and SMNVEV (reference sequence). V lost 0 bases, J lost 3 bases, and 9 bases lay in between. This CDR3 has 14 amino acids.

V usage is TRBV28 and J usage is TRBJ2-3; D might be TRBD2 (5 bases). Per germline, CDR1 MDHEN and CDR2 SYDVKM. The V end lost 7 bases, the J end lost 2 bases, and 13 bases lay between the germline ends. This CDR3 contains 14 residues. DNA for the CDR3: TGTGCCAGCAAAGACGGGGTCACCACAGATACGCAGTATTTT. Encoded protein: CASKDGVTTDTQYF.

V and J are TRBV5-1 and TRBJ2-3, with TRBD2 matching 8 bases. The germline V gene encodes CDR1 SGHRS and CDR2 YFSETQ. The junction had 6 bases not matched to a gene; V was cut back by 2 bases and J by 1 base. The CDR3 sequence is 16 residues long. In DNA, the CDR3 is TGCGCCAGCAGCTTTGGGACTAGTGGTGGCACAGATACGCAGTATTTT. Translated, it gives CASSFGTSGGTDTQYF.

CDR3: CASSFGGGEAFF. CDR3 sequence (DNA): TGTGCCAGCAGCTTTGGGGGGGGCGAAGCTTTCTTT. The chain links TRBV13 to TRBJ1-1, with a possible D match to TRBD1 (6 bases). From germline, CDR1 is PRHDT and CDR2 FYEKMQ (reference sequence). The CDR3 sequence is 12 residues long. The germline V and J ends were trimmed by 3 bases and 8 bases, with 10 bases remaining between them.

The rearrangement uses TRBV29-1 and TRBJ1-1, with 7 bases aligning to TRBD1. Germline assignment: CDR1 SQVTM and CDR2 ANQGSEA. This CDR3 contains 13 residues. The J segment lost 5 bases and the V segment lost 7 bases, leaving 10 bases of the junction unmatched. CDR3 region: CSADRDQGTEAFF. CDR3 in DNA: TGCAGCGCCGACAGGGACCAGGGGACTGAAGCTTTCTTT.

The chain links TRBV2 to TRBJ1-1, with 9 bases aligning to TRBD1. Germline values: CDR1 SNHLY, CDR2 FYNNEI. Trimming removed 6 bases from V and 1 base from J; junction bases left unmatched: 6. This CDR3 is built from 15 residues. The chain's CDR3 is CASRTDRGENTEAFF. CDR3 nucleotides: TGTGCCAGCAGGACGGACAGGGGAGAGAACACTGAAGCTTTCTTT.

The chain uses TRBV6-5 and TRBJ2-5; D is ambiguous. Germline CDR1 MNHEY, CDR2 SVGAGI. The CDR3 is 15 amino acids. The ends were cut back, 0 bases at V and 2 bases at J, with 10 bases in the middle. The CDR3 loop is CASSYSHSRQETQYF. DNA for the CDR3: TGTGCCAGCAGTTACTCGCACAGTCGGCAAGAGACCCAGTACTTC.

The genes are TRBV27 and TRBJ2-4; D perhaps matches TRBD2 (6 bases). Trimming removed 9 bases at V and 3 bases at J, with 15 bases between. The CDR3 spans 14 residues. The germline CDR1 and CDR2 sequences are MNHEY and SMNVEV (reference sequence). DNA of the CDR3: TGTGCCAGTCGCGGGACGGGGAACAAAAACATTCAGTACTTC. It codes for CASRGTGNKNIQYF.

Only one count was recorded for this clone. The chain combines TRBV6-1 with TRBJ1-4, with unresolved D. Germline V CDR1 and CDR2: MNHNS, SASEGT. The length of the CDR3 is 14 residues. The V end was cut by 2 bases, the J end by 7 bases, with 11 bases between. CDR3 protein: CASSERGIVEKLFF. The CDR3 nucleotides read TGTGCCAGCAGTGAACGAGGGATTGTTGAAAAACTGTTTTTT.

This clone showed up just a few times. V is TRBV10-2 and J is TRBJ1-1; TRBD1 aligns across 7 bases. The V segment lost 4 bases and the J segment 1 base; nucleotides outside the gene matches: 3. This CDR3 contains 14 residues. Germline V gives CDR1 WSHSY, CDR2 SAAADI. CDR3 nucleotides: TGCGCCAGCAGTGCACAGGGGACGAACACTGAAGCTTTCTTT. It is translated as CASSAQGTNTEAFF.

The chain couples TRBV19 to TRBJ1-6, with a weak D call TRBD1 (5 bases). Germline loops: CDR1 LNHDA, CDR2 SQIVND (reference sequence). V was clipped by 5 bases and J by 8 bases, with 10 bases between them. The CDR3 sequence is 13 residues long. DNA of the CDR3: TGTGCCAGTAGTTACTGGGGGGATTCACCCCTCCACTTT. Protein sequence: CASSYWGDSPLHF. Full variable domain (remainder filled in from reference TRBV19 and TRBJ1-6): DGGITQSPKYLFRKEGQNVTLSCEQNLNHDAMYWYRQDPGQGLRLIYYSQIVNDFQKGDIAEGYSVSREKKESFPLTVTSAQKNPTAFYLCASSYWGDSPLHFGNGTRLTVT.

J is TRBJ2-5 and V is TRBV5-6; D not resolved. Near its end, the DNA agrees better with TRBJ2-7, so the J call may be wrong. CDR1 is SGHDT, CDR2 YYEEEE, per germline. The CDR3 sequence is 12 residues long. Written as DNA, the CDR3 is TGTGCCAGCAGCTTGGCACTCTACGAGCAGTACTTC. It specifies CASSLALYEQYF.

Only a few counts were recorded for this clone. The chain employs TRBV7-9 and TRBJ1-2, with 8 bases matching TRBD1. J gave up 8 bases and V 3 bases, and 8 bases lay outside the gene matches. The CDR3 has 14 residues. The germline CDR1 and CDR2 sequences are SEHNR and FQNEAQ (reference sequence). The CDR3 loop is CASSFPDRVEGYTF. The CDR3 DNA follows: TGTGCCAGCAGCTTCCCGGACAGGGTAGAAGGCTACACCTTC.

About this clone: One junction end disagrees with the germline gene, perhaps due to a read error. The chain combines TRBV7-9 with TRBJ1-1; D remains unclear. Germline values: CDR1 SEHNR, CDR2 FQNEAQ (reference sequence). This CDR3 has 12 amino acids. CDR3 region: CSSSSRNTEAFF. Written as DNA, the CDR3 is TGTTCCAGCAGCTCGAGGAACACTGAAGCTTTCTTT.

This clone showed up just once. The rearrangement joins TRBV5-1 to TRBJ2-5; D gene ambiguous. V lost 2 bases and J 0 bases, leaving 5 bases between the germline ends. Germline V gene sequence: CDR1 SGHRS, CDR2 YFSETQ. The CDR3 totals 13 residues. CDR3 loop: CASSLENQETQYF. The CDR3 nucleotides are TGCGCCAGCAGCTTAGAGAACCAAGAGACCCAGTACTTC. The full variable domain, rest sourced from reference TRBV5-1 and TRBJ2-5, is KAGVTQTPRYLIKTRGQQVTLSCSPISGHRSVSWYQQTPGQGLQFLFEYFSETQRNKGNFPGRFSGRQFSNSRSEMNVSTLELGDSALYLCASSLENQETQYFGPGTRLLVL.

The V gene is TRBV11-2, the J gene TRBJ2-7, with 7 bases that match TRBD1. Germline CDR1 is SGHAT and CDR2 is FQNNGV. V was clipped by 3 bases and J by 5 bases; unmatched bases: 10. The CDR3 runs 15 residues. The CDR3 region is CASSLYWIGGNEQYF. In nucleotides, the CDR3 is TGTGCCAGCAGCTTGTATTGGATAGGGGGCAACGAGCAGTACTTC.

The rearrangement uses TRBV27 and TRBJ2-5; 8 bases match TRBD1. This CDR3 comprises 18 residues. Germline V lookup: CDR1 MNHEY, CDR2 SMNVEV (reference sequence). V was clipped by 4 bases and J by 1 base; unmatched bases: 14. This CDR3 is CASSWGIEGRGRQETQYF. As DNA, the CDR3 is TGTGCCAGCAGTTGGGGGATAGAGGGCAGGGGGCGCCAAGAGACCCAGTACTTC.

J is TRBJ2-3 and V is TRBV2; D may be TRBD2 (6 bases). The CDR3 spans 15 residues. Germline V gene lookup returns CDR1 SNHLY and CDR2 FYNNEI. Trimming cost V 10 bases and J 4 bases, with 21 bases left between them. In DNA, the CDR3 is TGTGCCACCCCGCCCCGGGGACTGGACGCAGATACGCAGTATTTT. Its translation is CATPPRGLDADTQYF.

This chain connects TRBV7-2 to TRBJ2-3; 9 nucleotides match TRBD2. The germline gives CDR1 SGHTA, CDR2 FQGNSA. V was pared by 5 bases and J by 8 bases, with 14 bases of the junction left unmatched. The CDR3 contains 16 residues. As DNA, the CDR3 is TGTGCCAGCAGCCCCAACCAAGCCCTAGCGGGGACTACGCAGTATTTT. As protein: CASSPNQALAGTTQYF.

This chain connects TRBV19 to TRBJ2-7, with 11 bases identical to TRBD1. The ends lost 5 bases at V and 2 bases at J; junction bases unmatched: 11. The CDR3 has 17 residues. Germline CDR1 and CDR2: LNHDA and SQIVND (reference sequence). The CDR3 here is CASSSIVGGQGAYEQYF. The CDR3 region has the DNA TGTGCCAGTAGTTCAATAGTAGGGGGACAGGGGGCCTACGAGCAGTACTTC.

The J gene is TRBJ2-7, the V gene TRBV2, with D possibly being TRBD1 (6 bases). The CDR3 runs 17 residues. V was cut by 4 bases and J by 1 base, with 20 bases left in between. Germline assignment: CDR1 SNHLY and CDR2 FYNNEI. The CDR3 sequence is CASSAYRDSLESYEQYF. The CDR3 nucleotides read TGTGCCAGCAGTGCTTACAGGGATAGTCTAGAATCCTACGAGCAGTACTTC.

The chain is built from TRBV19 and TRBJ2-3; 7 positions match TRBD2. V shed 4 bases and J 4 bases; nucleotides not matched to a gene: 11. The CDR3 consists of 16 residues. Germline assignment: CDR1 LNHDA and CDR2 SQIVND (reference sequence). CDR3 residues: CASSKWAGVIADTQYF. Written as DNA, the CDR3 is TGTGCCAGTAGTAAGTGGGCGGGGGTAATCGCAGATACGCAGTATTTT.

This chain joins TRBV23-1 and TRBJ1-5; 8 nucleotides match TRBD1. TRBV23-1 is an open reading frame, and its role is uncertain. This CDR3 contains 15 residues. V lost 4 bases to trimming and J lost 1 base; unmatched junction nucleotides: 3. DNA of the CDR3: TGCGCCAGCAGTCCATACAGGGGGAGCAATCAGCCCCAGCATTTT. This encodes CASSPYRGSNQPQHF.

The V and J genes are TRBV7-9 and TRBJ2-2; tentative D call: TRBD2 (7 bases). Per the germline V gene, CDR1 is SEHNR and CDR2 is FQNEAQ (reference sequence). V was pared by 3 bases and J by 1 base, with 15 bases between. This CDR3 has 17 amino acids. The CDR3, as DNA: TGTGCCAGCAGCTTCCCATCGGGGGGCCTGAACACCGGGGAGCTGTTTTTT. It codes for CASSFPSGGLNTGELFF.

The gene calls are TRBV4-2 and TRBJ2-3; D may be TRBD2 (5 bases). The CDR3 runs to 14 residues. Germline V CDR1 and CDR2: LGHNA, YNFKEQ. V gave up 1 base and J gave up 3 bases, with 8 bases separating them. The CDR3 DNA sequence: TGTGCCAGCAGCCAAGGGCTAGCTACAGATACGCAGTATTTT. This codes for CASSQGLATDTQYF.

The chain links TRBV5-1 to TRBJ2-5, with TRBD2 matching over 7 bases. This CDR3 has 14 residues. Germline CDR1 and CDR2: SGHRS and YFSETQ. J gave up 1 base and V 3 bases, and 3 bases lay outside the gene matches. DNA for the CDR3: TGCGCCAGCAGCTCCGGGACTACCCAAGAGACCCAGTACTTC. As protein: CASSSGTTQETQYF.